This TCR beta chain was captured by sequencing in a study of human T cells and chemical hapten exposure. In the study overall: Slight differences in pooled library volume were the main source of varying TCR yields across samples.

Time point noted: healthy volunteer bleed at 2 weeks. Researchers extracted total RNA from unfractionated whole blood. The length of the CDR3 is 16 residues. The V end was cut by 1 base, the J end by 0 bases, with 12 bases between. CDR1 SGHVS and CDR2 FQNEAQ come from the germline V gene. Each CDR3 protein is one row after TCRdb ran MiXCR on the RACE reads. The sample gives over 45,000 distinct CDR3 sequences, around 4% of which show up once; about 1.6% is in the top ten. V is TRBV7-8 and J is TRBJ1-2; D not resolved. Material: whole blood. This TCR came from a female donor in good health. Some clones in this sample may be carry-over from other donors' samples. CDR3 protein: CASSLGSAGSNYGYTF. CDR3 bases: TGTGCCAGCAGCTTAGGTTCGGCCGGATCTAACTATGGCTACACCTTC.